The rows below give T cell receptor beta chains drawn from one sample of a study of T cells in localized non-small cell lung cancer. Data came from immunoSEQ multiplex PCR; TCRdb stores just in-frame clones and leaves some out. The sample includes about 2,600 clones, more than 20% of them seen just once. This specimen consisted of lung tumor tissue, obtained before any cancer treatment. The origin of the receptors is a woman aged 40-75 years with stage I lung adenocarcinoma. CDR3s include the opening cysteine and the closing phenylalanine or tryptophan. The D gene is left open where the match is weak. Clone size is stated in some rows and not others, as once, few, many or a class when expanded.

j_gene: TRBJ1-2; d_gene: NA; abundance: few; v_gene: TRBV11-3; CDR3nt: TGTGCCAGCAGCTTAGATTCGGACCGCGATGGCTACACCTTC; CDR3aa: CASSLDSDRDGYTF
j_gene: TRBJ1-5; d_gene: NA; abundance: NA; v_gene: TRBV9; CDR3nt: TGTGCCAGCAGCCAAAGAGGAGGGCTCAATCAGCCCCAGCATTTT; CDR3aa: CASSQRGGLNQPQHF
j_gene: TRBJ2-5; d_gene: NA; abundance: few; v_gene: TRBV6-8; CDR3nt: TGTGCCAGCAGTTACTCCCCAGCTCAAGAGACCCAGTACTTC; CDR3aa: CASSYSPAQETQYF
j_gene: TRBJ1-4; d_gene: NA; abundance: few; v_gene: TRBV28; CDR3nt: TGTGCCAGCAGTTCCCACGGTTCGAGGACTAATGAAAAACTGTTTTTT; CDR3aa: CASSSHGSRTNEKLFF
j_gene: TRBJ1-1; d_gene: NA; abundance: NA; v_gene: TRBV10-2; CDR3nt: TGCGCCAGCAGTGAGTCAGCCGGGTTGGGGACTGAAGCTTTCTTT; CDR3aa: CASSESAGLGTEAFF
j_gene: TRBJ1-2; d_gene: NA; abundance: large; v_gene: TRBV18; CDR3nt: TGTGCCAGCTCACCGCCGTCAGGACCCTATGGCTACACCTTC; CDR3aa: CASSPPSGPYGYTF
j_gene: TRBJ2-7; d_gene: NA; abundance: NA; v_gene: TRBV6-8; CDR3nt: TGTGCCAGCAGTCCCCGGACGGGATCCTACGAGCAGTACTTC; CDR3aa: CASSPRTGSYEQYF
j_gene: TRBJ1-2; d_gene: NA; abundance: NA; v_gene: TRBV23-1; CDR3nt: TGCGCCAGCAGCCAAGATGAACACCCGGCCTATGGCTACACCTTC; CDR3aa: CASSQDEHPAYGYTF
j_gene: TRBJ1-6; d_gene: NA; abundance: large; v_gene: TRBV12-5; CDR3nt: TGTGCTAGTGGCACTACAGGGCCCGGGGATTCACCCCTCCACTTT; CDR3aa: CASGTTGPGDSPLHF
j_gene: TRBJ2-1; d_gene: NA; abundance: few; v_gene: TRBV6-8; CDR3nt: TGTGCCAGCAGTAGGGGGAACTCCTACAATGAGCAGTTCTTC; CDR3aa: CASSRGNSYNEQFF
j_gene: TRBJ1-1; d_gene: TRBD1; abundance: few; v_gene: TRBV9; CDR3nt: TGTGCCAGCAGCGTGACAGGGGGCATGAGGACTGAAGCTTTCTTT; CDR3aa: CASSVTGGMRTEAFF
j_gene: TRBJ1-2; d_gene: TRBD1; abundance: NA; v_gene: TRBV18; CDR3nt: TGTGCCAGCTCACCACCAGACAGGGGGTACGACTATGGCTACACCTTC; CDR3aa: CASSPPDRGYDYGYTF
j_gene: TRBJ1-2; d_gene: TRBD1; abundance: NA; v_gene: TRBV12-5; CDR3nt: TGTGCTAGTGGTCCTATCCAGGGGGTTCACTATGGCTACACCTTC; CDR3aa: CASGPIQGVHYGYTF
j_gene: TRBJ1-2; d_gene: TRBD1; abundance: few; v_gene: TRBV9; CDR3nt: TGTGCCAGCAAGAAAGGGTCAGGGGGCGGGAATGGCTACACCTTC; CDR3aa: CASKKGSGGGNGYTF
j_gene: TRBJ2-7; d_gene: NA; abundance: few; v_gene: TRBV6-8; CDR3nt: TGTGCCATCAGTCCCTATTACTCGCGGGGAAGCTCCTACGAGCAGTACTTC; CDR3aa: CAISPYYSRGSSYEQYF
j_gene: TRBJ1-1; d_gene: TRBD1; abundance: few; v_gene: TRBV6-8; CDR3nt: TGTGCCAGCAGGATGACAGGGGGGGAGAACACTGAAGCTTTCTTT; CDR3aa: CASRMTGGENTEAFF
j_gene: TRBJ2-7; d_gene: NA; abundance: few; v_gene: TRBV11-3; CDR3nt: TGTGCCAGCAGCTTAGACCAGCCCCCCTACGAGCAGTACTTC; CDR3aa: CASSLDQPPYEQYF
j_gene: TRBJ1-6; d_gene: TRBD1; abundance: NA; v_gene: TRBV6-8; CDR3nt: TGTGCCAGCAGTTCGAACAGGGGGCAGGGTTCACCCCTCCACTTT; CDR3aa: CASSSNRGQGSPLHF
j_gene: TRBJ1-5; d_gene: TRBD1; abundance: NA; v_gene: TRBV19; CDR3nt: TGTGCCCCTCATAGGCCCCCGGACAGGGTGCACAATCAGCCCCAGCATTTT; CDR3aa: CAPHRPPDRVHNQPQHF
j_gene: TRBJ1-1; d_gene: TRBD1; abundance: NA; v_gene: TRBV5-1; CDR3nt: TGCGCCAGCAGCTCGTCCGGGACAGGGGTGTCTGAAGCTTTCTTT; CDR3aa: CASSSSGTGVSEAFF
j_gene: TRBJ2-3; d_gene: NA; abundance: NA; v_gene: TRBV19; CDR3nt: TGTGCCAGTAGTTTCGGGGGCAGGAGCACAGATACGCAGTATTTT; CDR3aa: CASSFGGRSTDTQYF
j_gene: TRBJ2-3; d_gene: TRBD2; abundance: NA; v_gene: TRBV23-1; CDR3nt: TGCGCCAGCAGCCAGCAATTCGGGACTAGCGGCACAGATACGCAGTATTTT; CDR3aa: CASSQQFGTSGTDTQYF
j_gene: TRBJ1-1; d_gene: NA; abundance: few; v_gene: TRBV28; CDR3nt: TGTGCCAGCAGCATAGGACAGATGAACACTGAAGCTTTCTTT; CDR3aa: CASSIGQMNTEAFF
j_gene: TRBJ1-6; d_gene: TRBD1; abundance: few; v_gene: TRBV9; CDR3nt: TGTGCCAGCAACCCGGGACAGGGAGGGGATTCACCCCTCCACTTT; CDR3aa: CASNPGQGGDSPLHF
j_gene: TRBJ1-1; d_gene: NA; abundance: NA; v_gene: TRBV10-2; CDR3nt: TGCGCCAGCAGTGACCCCCAGGTCGGGGGGATTAGAACTGAAGCTTTCTTT; CDR3aa: CASSDPQVGGIRTEAFF
j_gene: TRBJ2-6; d_gene: NA; abundance: few; v_gene: TRBV11-3; CDR3nt: TGTGCCAGCAGCCAATTATGGATGTCTGGGGCCAACGTCCTGACTTTC; CDR3aa: CASSQLWMSGANVLTF
j_gene: TRBJ2-3; d_gene: TRBD1; abundance: NA; v_gene: TRBV11-3; CDR3nt: TGTGCCAGCAGCTTCCAACCGACAGGGATGACGCAGTATTTT; CDR3aa: CASSFQPTGMTQYF
j_gene: TRBJ2-2; d_gene: NA; abundance: NA; v_gene: TRBV27; CDR3nt: TGTGCCAGCAGTCCGCTGAATTGGGGCGGGGAGCTGTTTTTT; CDR3aa: CASSPLNWGGELFF
j_gene: TRBJ2-5; d_gene: TRBD2; abundance: NA; v_gene: TRBV9; CDR3nt: TGTGCCAGCAGCGTTTCTAGCGGGAGATTGGAGACCCAGTACTTC; CDR3aa: CASSVSSGRLETQYF
j_gene: TRBJ1-4; d_gene: NA; abundance: NA; v_gene: TRBV28; CDR3nt: TGTGCCAGCAGTCCCCCCTGGGAGGAGGAAAAACTGTTTTTT; CDR3aa: CASSPPWEEEKLFF
j_gene: TRBJ1-1; d_gene: NA; abundance: few; v_gene: TRBV11-3; CDR3nt: TGTGCCAGCAGCCCCTTTCACGGAGACACTGAAGCTTTCTTT; CDR3aa: CASSPFHGDTEAFF
j_gene: TRBJ2-2; d_gene: NA; abundance: few; v_gene: TRBV30; CDR3nt: TGTGCCTGGAGTGTACTTTATGCCCGGTCGGGGAACACCGGGGAGCTGTTTTTT; CDR3aa: CAWSVLYARSGNTGELFF
j_gene: TRBJ1-2; d_gene: TRBD1; abundance: few; v_gene: TRBV11-3; CDR3nt: TGTGCCAGCAGTAAACCGGGACAGCTTTCTAACTATGGCTACACCTTC; CDR3aa: CASSKPGQLSNYGYTF
j_gene: TRBJ1-1; d_gene: NA; abundance: NA; v_gene: TRBV18; CDR3nt: TGTGCCAGCTCACTGGAGGGGCTTGAAGCTTTCTTT; CDR3aa: CASSLEGLEAFF
j_gene: TRBJ1-5; d_gene: NA; abundance: NA; v_gene: TRBV19; CDR3nt: TGTGCCAGCAACCGAGGGGAGGGCAATCAGCCCCAGCATTTT; CDR3aa: CASNRGEGNQPQHF
j_gene: TRBJ1-3; d_gene: NA; abundance: NA; v_gene: TRBV14; CDR3nt: TGTGCCAGCAGCGACCTTCACTCTGGAAACACCATATATTTT; CDR3aa: CASSDLHSGNTIYF
j_gene: TRBJ1-4; d_gene: TRBD1; abundance: few; v_gene: TRBV18; CDR3nt: TGTGCCAGCTCACCGGACAGGGACAAACTGTTTTTT; CDR3aa: CASSPDRDKLFF
j_gene: TRBJ1-2; d_gene: NA; abundance: few; v_gene: TRBV11-3; CDR3nt: TGTGCCAGCAGCCCGGGACTGAAGGGTCATGGCTACACCTTC; CDR3aa: CASSPGLKGHGYTF
j_gene: TRBJ1-1; d_gene: NA; abundance: few; v_gene: TRBV19; CDR3nt: TGTGCCAGTAGTACCTATACAGGGAGGACTGAAGCTTTCTTT; CDR3aa: CASSTYTGRTEAFF
j_gene: TRBJ2-7; d_gene: TRBD1; abundance: NA; v_gene: TRBV25-1; CDR3nt: TGTGCCAGCAGTTCATCACAGGGGCGGTTGCACGAGCAGTACTTC; CDR3aa: CASSSSQGRLHEQYF
j_gene: TRBJ2-3; d_gene: TRBD2; abundance: NA; v_gene: TRBV9; CDR3nt: TGTGCCAGCAGCCCTCGTGGAGTTGCGGGAGGCTCAGATACGCAGTATTTT; CDR3aa: CASSPRGVAGGSDTQYF
j_gene: TRBJ2-7; d_gene: NA; abundance: NA; v_gene: TRBV28; CDR3nt: TGTGCCAGCAGTACGCCGTCCTACGAGCAGTACTTC; CDR3aa: CASSTPSYEQYF
j_gene: TRBJ2-7; d_gene: NA; abundance: NA; v_gene: TRBV23-1; CDR3nt: TGCGCCAGCAGCCTTTCACTCAAGGACAAGCAGTACTTC; CDR3aa: CASSLSLKDKQYF
j_gene: TRBJ1-5; d_gene: NA; abundance: NA; v_gene: TRBV14; CDR3nt: TGTGCCAGCAGCCAACGAGGTCAGCCCCAGCATTTT; CDR3aa: CASSQRGQPQHF
j_gene: TRBJ1-3; d_gene: NA; abundance: few; v_gene: TRBV11-3; CDR3nt: TGTGCCAGCAGCTTTTCCCGTAGAGGAAACACCATATATTTT; CDR3aa: CASSFSRRGNTIYF
j_gene: TRBJ2-7; d_gene: NA; abundance: few; v_gene: TRBV6-7; CDR3nt: TGTGCCAGCCGGGACACCTACGAGCAGTACTTC; CDR3aa: CASRDTYEQYF
j_gene: TRBJ2-1; d_gene: NA; abundance: few; v_gene: TRBV28; CDR3nt: TGTGCCAGCCGACGCCCGGGGTCCTCCTACAATGAGCAGTTCTTC; CDR3aa: CASRRPGSSYNEQFF
j_gene: TRBJ2-3; d_gene: NA; abundance: NA; v_gene: TRBV6-8; CDR3nt: TGTGCCAGCAGTTACACAGGGAGAACAGATACGCAGTATTTT; CDR3aa: CASSYTGRTDTQYF
j_gene: TRBJ1-2; d_gene: NA; abundance: NA; v_gene: TRBV18; CDR3nt: TGTGCCAGCTCCCCCCCGGCAGTCTATGGCTACACCTTC; CDR3aa: CASSPPAVYGYTF
j_gene: TRBJ1-1; d_gene: NA; abundance: few; v_gene: TRBV4-1; CDR3nt: TGCGCCAGCAGCCAAGAAATTGTTGGGACTGAAGCTTTCTTT; CDR3aa: CASSQEIVGTEAFF
j_gene: TRBJ2-6; d_gene: NA; abundance: NA; v_gene: TRBV11-3; CDR3nt: TGTGCCAGCAGCTTAGGCGGGTCCGGGGCCAACGTCCTGACTTTC; CDR3aa: CASSLGGSGANVLTF
j_gene: TRBJ2-1; d_gene: TRBD2; abundance: few; v_gene: TRBV25-1; CDR3nt: TGTGCCAGCAGTGATTCAGCTAGCGGGAGCGACAATGAGCAGTTCTTC; CDR3aa: CASSDSASGSDNEQFF
j_gene: TRBJ2-7; d_gene: NA; abundance: few; v_gene: TRBV11-3; CDR3nt: TGTGCCAGCACCCGAGGCTCGGGAGTAAGCTACGAGCAGTACTTC; CDR3aa: CASTRGSGVSYEQYF
j_gene: TRBJ1-1; d_gene: NA; abundance: few; v_gene: TRBV6-8; CDR3nt: TGTGCCAGCAGTTACTACAGGGCAGAGAACACTGAAGCTTTCTTT; CDR3aa: CASSYYRAENTEAFF
j_gene: TRBJ2-1; d_gene: TRBD1; abundance: NA; v_gene: TRBV11-3; CDR3nt: TGTGCCAGCAGCCCTACCCGACAGGGTCAGGAGCAGTTCTTC; CDR3aa: CASSPTRQGQEQFF